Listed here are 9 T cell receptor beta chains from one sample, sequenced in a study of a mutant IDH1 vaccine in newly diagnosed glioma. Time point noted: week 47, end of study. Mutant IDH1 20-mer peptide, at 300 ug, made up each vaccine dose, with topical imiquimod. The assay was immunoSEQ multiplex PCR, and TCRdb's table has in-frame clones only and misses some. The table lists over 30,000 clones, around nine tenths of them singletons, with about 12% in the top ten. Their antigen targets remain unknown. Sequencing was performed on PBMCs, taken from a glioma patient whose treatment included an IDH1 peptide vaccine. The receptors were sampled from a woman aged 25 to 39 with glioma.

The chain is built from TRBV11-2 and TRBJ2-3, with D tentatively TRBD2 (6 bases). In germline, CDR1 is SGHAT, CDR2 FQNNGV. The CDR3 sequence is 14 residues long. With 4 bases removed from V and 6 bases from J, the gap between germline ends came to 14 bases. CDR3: CASSSHGGVDTQYF. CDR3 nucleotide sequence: TGTGCCAGCAGCTCCCACGGCGGGGTGGATACGCAGTATTTT.

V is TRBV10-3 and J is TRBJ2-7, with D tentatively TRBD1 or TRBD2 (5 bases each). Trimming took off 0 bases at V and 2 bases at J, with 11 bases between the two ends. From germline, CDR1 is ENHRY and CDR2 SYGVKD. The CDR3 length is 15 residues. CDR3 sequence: CAISESWGIAYEQYF. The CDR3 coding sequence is TGTGCCATCAGTGAGTCGTGGGGGATCGCCTACGAGCAGTACTTC.

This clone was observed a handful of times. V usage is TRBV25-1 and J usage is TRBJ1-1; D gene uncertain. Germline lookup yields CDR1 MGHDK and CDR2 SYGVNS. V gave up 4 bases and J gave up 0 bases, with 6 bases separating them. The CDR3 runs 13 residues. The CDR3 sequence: CASSVGVNTEAFF. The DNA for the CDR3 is TGTGCCAGCAGTGTGGGAGTGAACACTGAAGCTTTCTTT.

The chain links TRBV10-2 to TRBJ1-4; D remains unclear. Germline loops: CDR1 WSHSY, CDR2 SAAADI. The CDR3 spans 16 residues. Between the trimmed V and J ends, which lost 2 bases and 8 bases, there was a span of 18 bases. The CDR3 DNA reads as TGCGCCAGCAGTGAGCCTAACATCAACGGCCCCGAAAAACTGTTTTTT. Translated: CASSEPNINGPEKLFF.

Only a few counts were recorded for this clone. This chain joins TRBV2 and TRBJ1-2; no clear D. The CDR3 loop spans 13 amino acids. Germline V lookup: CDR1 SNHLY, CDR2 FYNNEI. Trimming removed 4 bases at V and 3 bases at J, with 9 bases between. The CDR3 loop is CASSVMRDYGYTF. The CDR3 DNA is TGTGCCAGCAGTGTCATGAGAGACTATGGCTACACCTTC.

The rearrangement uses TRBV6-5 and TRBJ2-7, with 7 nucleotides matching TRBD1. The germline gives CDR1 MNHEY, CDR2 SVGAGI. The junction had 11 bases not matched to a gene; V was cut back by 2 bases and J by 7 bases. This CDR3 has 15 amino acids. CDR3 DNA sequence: TGTGCCAGCAGTTACGACAGGGTAAACCTTCGGGAGCAGTACTTC. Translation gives CASSYDRVNLREQYF.

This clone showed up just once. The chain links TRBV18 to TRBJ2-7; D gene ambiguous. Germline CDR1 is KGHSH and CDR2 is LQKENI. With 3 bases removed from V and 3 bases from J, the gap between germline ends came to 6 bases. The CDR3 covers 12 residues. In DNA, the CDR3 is TGTGCCAGCTCACCTGACGGCTACGAGCAGTACTTC. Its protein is CASSPDGYEQYF.

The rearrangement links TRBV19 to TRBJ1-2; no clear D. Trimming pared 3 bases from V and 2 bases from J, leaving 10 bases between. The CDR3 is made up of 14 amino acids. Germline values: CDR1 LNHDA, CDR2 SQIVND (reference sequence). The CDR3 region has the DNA TGTGCCAGTAGTATTGGACTGCTAAACTATGGCTACACCTTC. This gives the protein CASSIGLLNYGYTF.

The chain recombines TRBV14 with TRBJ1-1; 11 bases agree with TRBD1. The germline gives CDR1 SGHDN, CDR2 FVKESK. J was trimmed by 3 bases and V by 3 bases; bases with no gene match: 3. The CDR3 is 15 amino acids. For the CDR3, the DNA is TGTGCCAGCAGCCAGATGGGACAGGGGGACACTGAAGCTTTCTTT. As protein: CASSQMGQGDTEAFF.